These 5 T cell receptor beta chains originate from one sample sequenced in a study of cytotoxic CD8 clonotypes in ibrutinib-treated CLL listed by TCRdb under 2021. The time point label corresponds to: approximately eleven months on ibrutinib. Libraries were made using the immunoSEQ multiplex PCR assay. TCRdb re-hosts the immuneACCESS table, in-frame sequences only. Its copies lack some clones; in the studies checked, an unresolved V gene accounts for under half of them, and the cause for the rest is not known. This sample holds more than 70,000 clones; more than 75% were observed only once. The top ten hold roughly 5% of the sample. This material consisted of PBMCs, taken after 12 months of ibrutinib treatment. The source of these receptors is a human donor with chronic lymphocytic leukemia.

The V and J genes are TRBV28 and TRBJ2-2; no clear D. V gave up 10 bases and J gave up 3 bases, with 9 bases separating them. This CDR3 is 12 amino acids long. CDR1 and CDR2 from the germline V gene are MDHEN and SYDVKM. DNA of the CDR3: TGTGCCACCGTCACAGACACCGGGGAGCTGTTTTTT. This encodes CATVTDTGELFF.

This rearrangement joins TRBV28 to TRBJ2-2; D possibly corresponds to TRBD2 (6 bases). The germline V gene encodes CDR1 MDHEN and CDR2 SYDVKM. Trimming removed 10 bases at V and 0 bases at J, with 12 bases between. This CDR3 comprises 14 residues. The CDR3 nucleotides read TGTGCCATAAGGGTAGCGGCGAACACCGGGGAGCTGTTTTTT. Its protein is CAIRVAANTGELFF.

V and J are TRBV7-6 and TRBJ1-1; D is possibly TRBD1 (6 bases). The V end lost 2 bases, the J end lost 6 bases, and 16 bases lay between the germline ends. Germline CDR1 reads SGHVS; CDR2 reads FNYEAQ. The CDR3 loop spans 15 amino acids. In DNA, the CDR3 is TGTGCCAGCAGCTTACACCCACAGGGTCAGGCTGAAGCTTTCTTT. It is translated as CASSLHPQGQAEAFF.

This chain joins TRBV7-9 and TRBJ2-7, with 7 bases matching TRBD2. Trimming at V came to 4 bases and at J to 0 bases, leaving 6 bases not matched to a gene. Germline V gene lookup returns CDR1 SEHNR and CDR2 FQNEAQ (reference sequence). The CDR3 runs to 15 residues. In DNA form, the CDR3 reads TGTGCCAGCAGCTCTTCCCGGGGGGACTCCTACGAGCAGTACTTC. Its translation is CASSSSRGDSYEQYF.

The V gene is TRBV18, the J gene TRBJ1-2; 7 bases align to TRBD1. After removal of 3 bases from V and 8 bases from J, the junction contained 6 bases not matched to a gene. The CDR3 runs to 13 residues. Germline CDR1 reads KGHSH; CDR2 reads LQKENI. The CDR3 reads CASSPTGENGYTF. CDR3 nucleotide sequence: TGTGCCAGCTCACCCACAGGGGAGAACGGCTACACCTTC.